This T cell receptor beta chain was sequenced for a study of early T cells in non-severe SARS-CoV-2 infection. Overall study context: Unsorted whole blood bulk RNA was sequenced, with unpaired chains.

Between the trimmed V and J ends, which lost 0 bases and 4 bases, there was a span of 9 bases. Germline V gene data show CDR1 as DFQATT and CDR2 as SNEGSKA (reference sequence). The CDR3 consists of 13 residues. The library protocol tagged individual cDNA molecules with unique molecular identifiers. TCRdb reanalysed the 5' RACE reads using MiXCR and keeps one entry per CDR3 protein. The sample carries 87,000 or so distinct CDR3 sequences, 9% to 15% recorded once. This receptor was taken from an adult who was a healthcare worker with PCR-confirmed SARS-CoV-2 infection or an uninfected control (not recorded which). What was sequenced was whole blood. The J gene is TRBJ1-2, the V gene TRBV20-1, with no clear D. CDR3 nucleotide sequence: TGCAGTGCTAGAGATCAAGGCCCCTATGGCTACACCTTC. Its translation: CSARDQGPYGYTF.